The 31 T cell receptor beta chains below all came from one sample that was sequenced in a study of control samples from healthy donors and cancer patients. Libraries were prepared by immunoSEQ multiplex PCR; TCRdb keeps only in-frame clonotypes and omits some of them. The sample lists about 100,000 clones, 87% occurring once. Sequenced sample: blood. The receptors were sampled from a woman in her 50s in good health.

This clone has just a few counts. J is TRBJ1-1 and V is TRBV25-1; D is ambiguous. CDR1 MGHDK and CDR2 SYGVNS come from the germline V gene. Trimming removed 7 bases from V and 7 bases from J, with 10 bases in between. CDR3 length: 11 residues. The CDR3 loop is CASMEVGEAFF. The CDR3 nucleotides read TGTGCCAGCATGGAGGTGGGTGAAGCTTTCTTT.

This clone was seen a handful of times. The J gene is TRBJ1-1, the V gene TRBV6-5; no clear D gene. This CDR3 is built from 15 residues. The germline V and J ends were trimmed by 6 bases and 4 bases, with 18 bases remaining between them. The germline V gene encodes CDR1 MNHEY and CDR2 SVGAGI. The CDR3 DNA is TGTGCCAGCAGAGATCTTGGTTTTGGCGGCACTGAAGCTTTCTTT. Translation: CASRDLGFGGTEAFF.

This chain uses TRBV11-3 with TRBJ2-2; maybe TRBD2 (7 bases). Trimming shortened V by 5 bases and J by 4 bases, and 20 bases separated the two germline ends. CDR3 length equals 17 residues. From germline, CDR1 is SGHNT and CDR2 YENEEA. The CDR3 nucleotides are TGTGCCAGCAGCCCATCCGGGGGGCAGGGTAGCACCGGGGAGCTGTTTTTT. It yields the protein CASSPSGGQGSTGELFF.

The genes are TRBV9 and TRBJ2-5; maybe TRBD1 (5 bases). The CDR3 has 14 amino acids. V shed 0 bases and J shed 5 bases, with 11 bases lying between them. In germline, CDR1 is SGDLS, CDR2 YYNGEE. The chain's CDR3 is CASSVGDSGETQYF. The CDR3 DNA sequence: TGTGCCAGCAGCGTAGGAGACTCAGGGGAGACCCAGTACTTC.

DNA for the CDR3: TGCAGTGCCCATTCCCAGACCGAGCAGTACGTC. This codes for CSAHSQTEQYV. This sequence joins TRBV20-1 and TRBJ2-7; D unresolved. Trimming pared 6 bases from V and 6 bases from J, leaving 12 bases between. The CDR3 loop spans 11 amino acids. Germline CDR1 DFQATT, CDR2 SNEGSKA (reference sequence).

This clone was detected only once. The chain is built from TRBV18 and TRBJ1-1, with 8 positions matching TRBD1. Looked up from germline, CDR1 is KGHSH and CDR2 is LQKENI. The CDR3 runs 15 residues. V lost 5 bases and J lost 3; bases outside the gene matches: 8. In DNA form, the CDR3 reads TGTGCCAGCTCAGACAGGGGAATGGGGCACACTGAAGCTTTCTTT. Translated, it gives CASSDRGMGHTEAFF.

The chain carries TRBV6-6 and TRBJ1-1; the match to TRBD1 covers 7 bases. V shed 8 bases and J 1 base; nucleotides not matched to a gene: 7. Germline CDR1 MNHNY, CDR2 SVGAGI (reference sequence). The CDR3 covers 14 residues. CDR3 in DNA: TGTGCCAGCGGCAGGACAGGTTCGAACACTGAAGCTTTCTTT. It codes for CASGRTGSNTEAFF.

The chain uses TRBV28 and TRBJ2-7; D is tentatively TRBD1 or TRBD2 (5 bases each). The germline CDR1 and CDR2 sequences are MDHEN and SYDVKM. V lost 5 bases to trimming and J lost 8 bases, with 16 bases between them. There are 13 residues in the CDR3. The CDR3 region has the DNA TGTGCCAGCAGTCTCCGAGGGACCCCGAAGCAGTACGTC. The encoded protein is CASSLRGTPKQYV.

This chain uses TRBV18 with TRBJ1-5; 9 bases fit TRBD1. Trimming removed 4 bases from V and 5 bases from J; junction bases left unmatched: 6. The CDR3 is made up of 15 amino acids. The germline gives CDR1 KGHSH, CDR2 LQKENI. CDR3 sequence (DNA): TGTGCCAGCTCACAACCACAGGGGGCGGATCAGCCCCAGCATTTT. Translation gives CASSQPQGADQPQHF.

With regard to this clone: The junction does not match germline at one end; this may be a read error. The rearrangement links TRBV3-1 (or the pseudogene TRBV3-2) to TRBJ2-1, with 11 bases fitting TRBD2. CDR1 and CDR2 from the germline V gene are LGHDT and YNNKEL (reference sequence). CDR3 size: 16 residues. This chain's CDR3 is CASTQRLAGLSNEQFF. In nucleotides, the CDR3 is TGTGCCAGCACCCAAAGACTAGCGGGGTTATCAAATGAGCAGTTCTTC.

The gene calls are TRBV4-1 and TRBJ1-4, with no clear D. The V end lost 3 bases, the J end lost 6 bases, and 17 bases lay between the germline ends. Germline assignment: CDR1 MGHRA and CDR2 YSYEKL. The CDR3 extends over 16 amino acids. CDR3 nucleotides: TGCGCCAGCAGCCACCTTGGGCAGGTGCTATATGAAAAACTGTTTTTT. This gives the protein CASSHLGQVLYEKLFF.

This clone occurred a few times. The chain combines TRBV2 with TRBJ1-1, with TRBD1 as a possible D gene (5 bases). CDR1 is SNHLY, CDR2 FYNNEI, per germline. V gave up 6 bases and J gave up 5 bases, with 10 bases separating them. The CDR3 length is 12 residues. DNA for the CDR3: TGTGCCAGCAGGTGGTGGGGGACTGAAGCTTTCTTT. Its translation is CASRWWGTEAFF.

This chain links TRBV15 with TRBJ1-4, with 7 positions matching TRBD1. In germline, CDR1 is LNHNV, CDR2 YYDKDF (reference sequence). Germline trimming cut 1 base from V and 6 bases from J; bases unmatched to any gene: 8. The length of the CDR3 is 16 residues. This CDR3 is CATSRAGGERDEKLFF. The CDR3 nucleotides read TGTGCCACCAGCAGAGCAGGGGGAGAAAGGGATGAAAAACTGTTTTTT. Using reference TRBV15 and TRBJ1-4 for the parts outside the CDR3, the full variable domain is DAMVIQNPRYQVTQFGKPVTLSCSQTLNHNVMYWYQQKSSQAPKLLFHYYDKDFNNEADTPDNFQSRRPNTSFCFLDIRSPGLGDTAMYLCATSRAGGERDEKLFFGSGTQLSVL.

This rearrangement joins TRBV3-1 (or the pseudogene TRBV3-2) to TRBJ2-1, with D maybe TRBD1 (6 bases). V lost 2 bases, J lost 3 bases, and 14 bases lay in between. The CDR3 has 16 residues. Germline V gives CDR1 LGHDT, CDR2 YNNKEL (reference sequence). In DNA, the CDR3 is TGTGCCAGCAGCCAACTCCCCCCAGGGGACTACAATGAGCAGTTCTTC. Protein product: CASSQLPPGDYNEQFF.

As concerns this clone: A much bigger clone sits one base away, suggesting this may be a read error. Other nucleotide sequences from this sample produce the same CDR3. The V call is TRBV29-1, the J call TRBJ1-2, with no clear D. Germline lookup yields CDR1 SQVTM and CDR2 ANQGSEA. This CDR3 contains 11 residues. CDR3 nucleotide sequence: TGCAGCGTTGTGCTCGAGAATGGTTACACCTTC. This translates into CSVVLENGYTF. Variable domain in full (rest from reference TRBV29-1 and TRBJ1-2): SAVISQKPSRDICQRGTSLTIQCQVDSQVTMMFWYRQQPGQSLTLIATANQGSEATYESGFVIDKFPISRPNLTFSTLTVSNMSPEDSSIYLCSVVLENGYTFGSGTRLTVV.

The gene calls are TRBV2 and TRBJ2-5, with 15 bases that match TRBD2. With V trimmed by 6 bases and J by 4 bases, 9 bases remained unmatched. Germline CDR1 is SNHLY and CDR2 is FYNNEI. The CDR3 consists of 17 residues. Here the CDR3 DNA reads TGTGCCAGCAGGAGGACTAGCGGGGGGGCCCGAGGAGAGACCCAGTACTTC. It codes for CASRRTSGGARGETQYF.

The chain employs TRBV5-6 and TRBJ2-2; D is ambiguous. The CDR3 sequence is 17 residues long. Germline V gives CDR1 SGHDT, CDR2 YYEEEE. V was clipped by 3 bases and J by 4 bases, with 19 bases between them. Written as DNA, the CDR3 is TGTGCCAGCAGCTCCTACTTTGGCCTATTGGGCACCGGGGAGCTGTTTTTT. It translates to CASSSYFGLLGTGELFF. The variable domain in full, with the rest retrieved from reference TRBV5-6 and TRBJ2-2, is DAGVTQSPTHLIKTRGQQVTLRCSPKSGHDTVSWYQQALGQGPQFIFQYYEEEERQRGNFPDRFSGHQFPNYSSELNVNALLLGDSALYLCASSSYFGLLGTGELFFGEGSRLTVL.

The chain recombines TRBV7-9 with TRBJ1-3; TRBD1 is a possible D gene (6 bases). Per germline, CDR1 SEHNR and CDR2 FQNEAQ (reference sequence). The CDR3 loop spans 15 amino acids. Deletions cut 7 bases from V and 0 bases from J, with 13 bases between. The CDR3 protein is CASKGQLLSGNTIYF. CDR3 bases: TGTGCCAGCAAGGGACAACTCCTCTCTGGAAACACCATATATTTT.

This clone was observed a single time. The chain links TRBV19 to TRBJ1-5; a possible D gene is TRBD1 (5 bases). CDR1 and CDR2 (germline): LNHDA, SQIVND (reference sequence). This CDR3 region has 16 residues. V shed 0 bases and J shed 8 bases, with 17 bases lying between them. As DNA, the CDR3 is TGTGCCAGTAGTATAGATGCGGGACTGACGGTGGAGCCCCAGCATTTT. Translated: CASSIDAGLTVEPQHF.

For the CDR3, the DNA is TGTGCCAGCAGCTTGGCCCTGCCCCTAACCCCGGGACGGTACTTC. This gives the protein CASSLALPLTPGRYF. V gene TRBV5-8 combines with J gene TRBJ2-5; D possibly matches TRBD1 or TRBD2 (5 bases each). V lost 0 bases and J lost 13, with 22 bases in between. The CDR3 has 15 amino acids. From germline, CDR1 is SGHTS and CDR2 YDEGEE.

The chain carries TRBV7-2 and TRBJ2-3; tentative D call: TRBD1 (6 bases). The CDR3 extends over 16 amino acids. The V end lost 1 base, the J end lost 0 bases, and 11 bases lay between the germline ends. Germline loops: CDR1 SGHTA, CDR2 FQGNSA. CDR3 region: CASSLVGGSSTDTQYF. In nucleotides, the CDR3 is TGTGCCAGCAGCTTAGTAGGGGGTTCTAGCACAGATACGCAGTATTTT.

CDR3 region: CASSPGGQPQHF. The CDR3 region has the DNA TGTGCCAGCAGCCCGGGGGGGCAGCCCCAGCATTTT. V is TRBV7-9 and J is TRBJ1-5, with D perhaps matching TRBD1 (5 bases). CDR3 length: 12 residues. CDR1 is SEHNR and CDR2 is FQNEAQ in the germline V gene (reference sequence). V was shortened by 5 bases and J by 7 bases, with 9 bases between the two germline ends.

V usage is TRBV4-1 and J usage is TRBJ1-4, with D hard to call. Trimming took 1 base from V and 5 from J, leaving 8 bases between them. The CDR3 length is 14 residues. The V gene's germline CDR1 is MGHRA and CDR2 YSYEKL. CDR3 in amino acids: CASSQGGANEKLFF. Here the CDR3 DNA reads TGCGCCAGCAGCCAAGGGGGAGCGAATGAAAAACTGTTTTTT.

The rearrangement links TRBV5-1 to TRBJ2-5; D is uncertain. The germline V and J ends were trimmed by 0 bases and 1 base, with 10 bases remaining between them. The CDR3 sequence is 15 residues long. Germline V CDR1 and CDR2: SGHRS, YFSETQ. DNA of the CDR3: TGCGCCAGCAGCTTGGTCCCCCAAAGCCAAGAGACCCAGTACTTC. It encodes CASSLVPQSQETQYF.

The V call is TRBV7-2, the J call TRBJ2-5; D call uncertain. The V gene's germline CDR1 is SGHTA and CDR2 FQGNSA. V lost 4 bases and J 14 bases, leaving 14 bases between the germline ends. The CDR3 length is 11 residues. CDR3 DNA sequence: TGTGCCAGCAGCTCCCTCAGCCGCCCCTACTTC. Its translation: CASSSLSRPYF.

The chain joins TRBV21-1 to TRBJ1-1. TRBV21-1 is marked as a pseudogene. The CDR3 extends over 14 amino acids. The CDR3 loop is CASRFRQEGTEAFF. The CDR3 coding sequence is TGTGCCAGCAGATTTCGACAGGAGGGAACTGAAGCTTTCTTT.

Details on this clone: A junction end diverges from the germline sequence, so it may reflect a read error. This rearrangement joins TRBV6-5 to TRBJ2-5; the D gene could be TRBD1 or TRBD2 (6 bases each). The germline V gene encodes CDR1 MNHEY and CDR2 SVGAGI. The CDR3 has 13 residues. The CDR3 is CASSSELIGGSHF. The CDR3 nucleotides are TGTGCCAGCAGTTCCGAGCTAATAGGGGGGTCTCACTTC.

CDR3 sequence reads: CASSLSGDTQYF. For the CDR3, the DNA is TGTGCCAGCAGCTTAAGTGGAGATACGCAGTATTTT. This sequence joins TRBV7-3 and TRBJ2-3; D call uncertain. The germline CDR1 and CDR2 sequences are SGHTA and FQGTGA. Between the trimmed V and J ends, which lost 1 base and 5 bases, there was a span of 4 bases. The CDR3 is 12 amino acids. The entire variable domain, with the rest obtained from reference TRBV7-3 and TRBJ2-3, is as follows: GAGVSQTPSNKVTEKGKYVELRCDPISGHTALYWYRQSLGQGPEFLIYFQGTGAADDSGLPNDRFFAVRPEGSVSTLKIQRTERGDSAVYLCASSLSGDTQYFGPGTRLTVL.

The rearrangement links TRBV5-1 to TRBJ1-6; 7 positions match TRBD1. There are 13 residues in the CDR3. Germline V gives CDR1 SGHRS, CDR2 YFSETQ. The ends lost 3 bases at V and 10 bases at J; junction bases unmatched: 4. The CDR3 coding sequence is TGCGCCAGCAGCTCTACAGGGGCCTCACCCCTCCACTTT. Translating it yields CASSSTGASPLHF.

This clone was seen a single time. The CDR3: CASSGLAGGWAQYF. In DNA form, the CDR3 reads TGCGCCAGCTCAGGACTAGCGGGAGGGTGGGCCCAGTACTTC. The V and J genes are TRBV10-2 and TRBJ2-5; 15 positions agree with TRBD2. The CDR3 covers 14 residues. Per germline, CDR1 WSHSY and CDR2 SAAADI. With V trimmed by 8 bases and J by 9 bases, 7 bases remained unmatched.

The rearrangement joins TRBV19 to TRBJ1-4; TRBD1 is a possible D gene (6 bases). The V end lost 7 bases, the J end lost 4 bases, and 25 bases lay between the germline ends. There are 18 residues in the CDR3. The germline gives CDR1 LNHDA, CDR2 SQIVND (reference sequence). The CDR3 here is CASTTRRGATPLNEKLFF. As DNA, the CDR3 is TGTGCCAGTACCACACGAAGGGGGGCAACCCCCCTTAATGAAAAACTGTTTTTT.